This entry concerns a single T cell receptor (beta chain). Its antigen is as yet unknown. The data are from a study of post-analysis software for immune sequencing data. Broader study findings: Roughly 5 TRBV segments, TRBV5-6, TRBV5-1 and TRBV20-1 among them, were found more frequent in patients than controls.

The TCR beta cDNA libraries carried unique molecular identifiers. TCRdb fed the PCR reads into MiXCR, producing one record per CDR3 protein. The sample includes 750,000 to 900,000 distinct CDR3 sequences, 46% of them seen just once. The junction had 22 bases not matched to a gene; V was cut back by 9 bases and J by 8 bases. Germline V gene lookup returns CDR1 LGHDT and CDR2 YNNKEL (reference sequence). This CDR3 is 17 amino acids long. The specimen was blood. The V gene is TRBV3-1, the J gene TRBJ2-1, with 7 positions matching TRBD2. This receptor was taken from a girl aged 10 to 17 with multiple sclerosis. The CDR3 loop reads CASSFAGDPRAVDEQFF. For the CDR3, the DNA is TGTGCCAGTAGCTTTGCGGGGGACCCAAGGGCAGTGGATGAGCAGTTCTTC.